This T cell receptor (beta chain) was recovered during a study of human T cells and chemical hapten exposure. Study-wide results and limits: Expanded TCRs clustered into significantly more large CDR3 similarity groups than controls, the analysis revealed.

TCRdb called the RACE reads again in MiXCR, with one record for every CDR3 protein. The table records some 300,000 distinct CDR3 sequences, about 5% of them present only once. A remark on this clonotype: Its antigen remains unknown.

As for time point: pre-sensitization, week 0. This sample's treatment: therapeutic diphenylcyclopropenone sensitization with weekly scalp DPC. Before extraction, the whole blood was not fractionated, and total RNA was taken from it. Trimming pared 4 bases from V and 0 bases from J, leaving 11 bases between. Germline V gene lookup returns CDR1 SQVTM and CDR2 ANQGSEA. There are 14 residues in the CDR3. The gene calls are TRBV29-1 and TRBJ2-3, with D possibly TRBD1 on 6 matching bases. This material consisted of whole blood, taken in connection with sensitization to the hapten diphenylcyclopropenone (DPC). The receptor was isolated from a woman between 18 and 29 years old with alopecia areata. Some clones in this sample may be carry-over from other donors' samples. CDR3 protein: CSVGRQESTDTQYF. The DNA of the CDR3 is TGCAGCGTTGGCCGACAGGAGAGCACAGATACGCAGTATTTT.